This T cell receptor (beta chain) appears in the sequencing data of a study of beta chain features in type 1 diabetes. Findings and limits, study-wide: Significant though moderate, a shortening of TCRB CDR3s appeared in all four CD4+ subsets of Type 1 diabetes patients.

The entirety of the isolated RNA underwent reverse transcription, so expressed TCRB transcripts were sequenced. Clones were sequenced by immunoSEQ multiplex PCR, and TCRdb holds only the in-frame ones, with some missing. The repertoire holds a few hundred thousand clones, with over 14% as singletons. This clone has more than one count but fewer than ten. Its antigen is unknown. Germline CDR1 reads MDHEN; CDR2 reads SYDVKM. The V gene lost 3 bases and the J gene lost 0 bases, with 18 bases spanning the gap. The CDR3 contains 17 residues. The receptor was derived from a young man with type 1 diabetes. Source material: naive CD4+ T cells from blood. The V gene is TRBV28, the J gene TRBJ2-7, with a weak D call TRBD1 (6 bases). The CDR3 loop reads CASSFNGGRGSSYEQYF. As DNA, the CDR3 is TGTGCCAGCAGTTTTAATGGCGGCAGGGGAAGCTCCTACGAGCAGTACTTC.